This T cell receptor beta chain was retrieved from a study of blood T cell repertoires in COVID-19. Study information: PBMCs, B-cell-depleted T cells, or T cells were the source of the cDNA or gDNA that made up the material.

Germline CDR1 reads GTSNPN; CDR2 reads SVGIG (reference sequence). The CDR3 contains 15 residues. Trimming pared 3 bases from V and 4 bases from J, leaving 13 bases between. Original methodology: Researchers report that nucleated cell counts were estimated from reference gene primer amplification. Sequenced by immunoSEQ multiplex PCR; TCRdb stores in-frame clones only, minus some. The DNA gave D and trimming, while V, J and clone size come from that table. The data contain about 90,000 clones, around 87% of them singletons. This TCR came from a human donor in a cohort sampled during active COVID-19. This chain connects TRBV30 to TRBJ2-6; D possibly corresponds to TRBD1 (5 bases). Sequencing was carried out using peripheral blood. DNA of the CDR3: TGTGCCTGGAGCCACAAGGGGTCCGGGGCCAACGTCCTGACTTTC. This gives the protein CAWSHKGSGANVLTF. The whole variable domain, remainder taken from reference TRBV30 and TRBJ2-6, is SQTIHQWPATLVQPVGSPLSLECTVEGTSNPNLYWYRQAAGRGLQLLFYSVGIGQISSEVPQNLSASRPQDRQFILSSKKLLLSDSGFYLCAWSHKGSGANVLTFGAGSRLTVL.